This T cell receptor beta chain was identified during a study of blood T cell repertoires in COVID-19. Data came from immunoSEQ multiplex PCR; TCRdb stores just in-frame clones and leaves some out. Among almost 350,000 clones listed, around 90% were seen once. The sequence was collected from a woman in her sixties or seventies with COVID-19, enrolled during active disease. Material for sequencing was peripheral blood.

The CDR3 DNA reads TGTGCCAGCAGAGCGTTGACCATATACAATGAGCAGTTCTTC. It translates to CASRALTIYNEQFF. The gene calls are TRBV6-5 and TRBJ2-1, with D unresolved. CDR1 and CDR2 (germline): MNHEY, SVGAGI. There are 14 residues in the CDR3. Trimming removed 6 bases at V and 4 bases at J, with 13 bases between.